Listed here are 32 T cell receptor beta chains from one sample, sequenced in a study of shared clonotypes between healthy human individuals. The repertoire was sequenced with immunoSEQ multiplex PCR; TCRdb's copy has only in-frame clones and lacks some. The sample consists of a few hundred thousand clones, approximately 79% of them appearing once. The material sequenced was memory CD4+ T cells sorted from blood. Subset in this sample: CD45RA-negative fraction. Source of these receptors: a man aged 25 to 45 in good health.

The chain employs TRBV2 and TRBJ2-4; 9 bases map to TRBD1. Germline values: CDR1 SNHLY, CDR2 FYNNEI. The CDR3 covers 21 residues. Losses at the gene ends were 2 bases for V and 0 bases for J; bases not matched to a gene: 17. CDR3 sequence: CASSERPLGQGSAIAKNIQYF. The CDR3 DNA sequence: TGTGCCAGCAGTGAACGTCCTCTAGGACAGGGGAGTGCTATAGCCAAAAACATTCAGTACTTC.

This sequence joins TRBV11-2 and TRBJ2-1; no firm D call. The ends were cut back, 6 bases at V and 12 bases at J, with 15 bases in the middle. The germline V gene encodes CDR1 SGHAT and CDR2 FQNNGV. The CDR3 sequence is 12 residues long. As DNA, the CDR3 is TGTGCCAGCAGTCTATGGGAAGTCGGGCAGTTCTTC. Encoded protein: CASSLWEVGQFF.

The table lists this clone with many counts. This sample also contains other DNA sequences that code for the same CDR3. This chain joins TRBV7-2 and TRBJ1-1; D might be TRBD1 (6 bases). Germline CDR1 and CDR2: SGHTA and FQGNSA. Trimming took 1 base from V and 8 from J, leaving 11 bases between them. This CDR3 has 13 amino acids. The CDR3 sequence is CASSLVGGGEAFF. CDR3 coding DNA: TGTGCCAGCAGCTTAGTCGGAGGGGGAGAAGCTTTCTTT.

The gene calls are TRBV6-5 and TRBJ1-1; D call uncertain. Germline CDR1 reads MNHEY; CDR2 reads SVGAGI. This CDR3 region has 16 residues. V dropped 3 bases and J dropped 4 bases, with 18 bases sitting between them. The CDR3 nucleotides read TGTGCCAGCAGTTATCTCAACCTAGGAATCGGCACTGAAGCTTTCTTT. This gives the protein CASSYLNLGIGTEAFF.

The rearrangement links TRBV9 to TRBJ2-3, with a weak D call TRBD2 (5 bases). This CDR3 comprises 17 residues. The ends were cut back, 0 bases at V and 3 bases at J, with 17 bases in the middle. The germline V gene has CDR1 SGDLS and CDR2 YYNGEE. The CDR3 here is CASSVGLAGSGTDTQYF. The CDR3 DNA reads as TGTGCCAGCAGCGTAGGGCTAGCTGGGAGTGGGACAGATACGCAGTATTTT. Supplemented by reference TRBV9 and TRBJ2-3, the full variable domain reads DSGVTQTPKHLITATGQRVTLRCSPRSGDLSVYWYQQSLDQGLQFLIQYYNGEERAKGNILERFSAQQFPDLHSELNLSSLELGDSALYFCASSVGLAGSGTDTQYFGPGTRLTVL.

The rearrangement joins TRBV6-1 to TRBJ2-1; no firm D call. This CDR3 is built from 11 residues. Trimming pared 9 bases from V and 0 bases from J, leaving 3 bases between. Germline V gives CDR1 MNHNS, CDR2 SASEGT. The CDR3 nucleotides read TGTGCCAGTCTCTCCTACAATGAGCAGTTCTTC. It yields the protein CASLSYNEQFF.

The chain joins TRBV27 to TRBJ1-1; D possibly corresponds to TRBD1 (6 bases). This CDR3 is 14 amino acids long. V dropped 6 bases and J dropped 4 bases, with 15 bases sitting between them. Germline CDR1 and CDR2: MNHEY and SMNVEV (reference sequence). DNA of the CDR3: TGTGCCAGCAGCTACAGGGTTGGGAGCACTGAAGCTTTCTTT. Its translation is CASSYRVGSTEAFF.

This clone is a singleton in its sample. The V call is TRBV7-9, the J call TRBJ1-2, with D unclear. The CDR3 totals 15 residues. Germline CDR1 SEHNR, CDR2 FQNEAQ (reference sequence). V lost 4 bases, J lost 8 bases, and 20 bases lay in between. CDR3 amino acids: CASSSDRALNIGYTF. In DNA form, the CDR3 reads TGTGCCAGCAGCTCCGACCGAGCCCTCAATATAGGCTACACCTTC.

The V gene is TRBV28, the J gene TRBJ2-3; 8 bases are shared with TRBD2. CDR1 and CDR2 (germline): MDHEN, SYDVKM. V was pared by 5 bases and J by 4 bases, with 8 bases of the junction left unmatched. This CDR3 is built from 15 residues. The CDR3 is CASSHHGRGADTQYF. CDR3 sequence (DNA): TGTGCCAGCAGTCACCACGGGAGGGGGGCAGATACGCAGTATTTT.

Worth noting for this clone: This sample includes further DNA sequences coding for the same CDR3. CDR3 sequence: CASSLSYEQYF. CDR3 bases: TGTGCCAGCAGCTTATCCTACGAGCAGTACTTC. The J gene is TRBJ2-7, the V gene TRBV7-2; D remains unclear. CDR3 length: 11 residues. V lost 2 bases and J 1 base, leaving 0 bases between the germline ends. From germline, CDR1 is SGHTA and CDR2 FQGNSA.

The chain couples TRBV7-3 to TRBJ2-7, with 9 positions matching TRBD2. The length of the CDR3 is 14 residues. Unmatched junction bases numbered 4, after V lost 5 bases and J lost 2 bases. The germline V gene has CDR1 SGHTA and CDR2 FQGTGA. As DNA, the CDR3 is TGTGCCAGCAGCCTTAGCGGGGGCACCTACGAGCAGTACTTC. Encoded protein: CASSLSGGTYEQYF.

J is TRBJ2-2 and V is TRBV5-1, with D unresolved. The ends were cut back, 5 bases at V and 6 bases at J, with 11 bases in the middle. Germline loops: CDR1 SGHRS, CDR2 YFSETQ. The CDR3 sequence is 13 residues long. The CDR3 region has the DNA TGCGCCAGCAGGCCTAGTTTTGCCGGGGAGCTGTTTTTT. Its protein product is CASRPSFAGELFF. Full variable domain (outside the CDR3, taken from reference TRBV5-1 and TRBJ2-2): KAGVTQTPRYLIKTRGQQVTLSCSPISGHRSVSWYQQTPGQGLQFLFEYFSETQRNKGNFPGRFSGRQFSNSRSEMNVSTLELGDSALYLCASRPSFAGELFFGEGSRLTVL.

V and J are TRBV7-2 and TRBJ2-7; no clear D gene. CDR3 size: 15 residues. Germline loops: CDR1 SGHTA, CDR2 FQGNSA. Trimming removed 4 bases from V and 0 bases from J, with 13 bases in between. CDR3 sequence: CASSYGVPSSYEQYF. CDR3 nucleotide sequence: TGTGCCAGCAGCTACGGTGTTCCCAGCTCCTACGAGCAGTACTTC.

V gene TRBV9 combines with J gene TRBJ2-7, with 9 nucleotides matching TRBD2. The V gene's germline CDR1 is SGDLS and CDR2 YYNGEE. Trimming took 0 bases from V and 3 from J; bases not matched to a gene: 13. The CDR3 runs 18 residues. The CDR3 reads CASSVGDSGRIRFYEQYF. The CDR3 DNA sequence: TGTGCCAGCAGCGTAGGGGATAGCGGGAGAATACGCTTCTACGAGCAGTACTTC.

The V call is TRBV29-1, the J call TRBJ1-2, with unresolved D. Germline assignment: CDR1 SQVTM and CDR2 ANQGSEA. This CDR3 region has 11 residues. Trimming removed 7 bases at V and 3 bases at J, with 9 bases between. The CDR3 reads CSALGDYGYTF. The CDR3 DNA sequence: TGCAGCGCCCTTGGAGACTATGGCTACACCTTC.

The V call is TRBV18, the J call TRBJ2-7; D is unresolved. The CDR3 has 14 amino acids. Deletions cut 5 bases from V and 5 bases from J, with 16 bases between. Per the germline V gene, CDR1 is KGHSH and CDR2 is LQKENI. In DNA, the CDR3 is TGTGCCAGCTCATTTAATCTTTCAGTGAACGAGCAGTACTTC. This gives the protein CASSFNLSVNEQYF.

The table lists this clone with a few counts. This chain uses TRBV7-8 with TRBJ2-5; perhaps D is TRBD1 or TRBD2 (5 bases each). V was shortened by 5 bases and J by 5 bases, with 18 bases between the two germline ends. This CDR3 region has 15 residues. In germline, CDR1 is SGHVS, CDR2 FQNEAQ. The CDR3 nucleotides are TGTGCCAGCAGCCCAGACACAGGTCGGAGGGAGACCCAGTACTTC. This sequence encodes CASSPDTGRRETQYF.

The chain uses TRBV28 and TRBJ1-1, with 8 positions matching TRBD1. CDR1 MDHEN and CDR2 SYDVKM come from the germline V gene. J lost 11 bases, V lost 7 bases, and 9 bases had no gene match. This CDR3 has 12 residues. The CDR3 here is CASTPTGAAAFF. The CDR3 DNA follows: TGTGCCAGCACCCCGACAGGGGCGGCGGCTTTCTTT.

This clone was found a few times. The rearrangement links TRBV28 to TRBJ2-1; D remains unclear. This CDR3 spans 12 amino acids. The germline gives CDR1 MDHEN, CDR2 SYDVKM. V lost 3 bases to trimming and J lost 10 bases, with 10 bases between them. DNA for the CDR3: TGTGCCAGCAGTTTGGGGTTGGTGGAGCAGTTCTTC. This codes for CASSLGLVEQFF.

This clone was observed a few times. The chain employs TRBV29-1 and TRBJ1-3; D not certain. The length of the CDR3 is 13 residues. Germline CDR1 is SQVTM and CDR2 is ANQGSEA. V was cut by 5 bases and J by 1 base, with 9 bases left in between. As DNA, the CDR3 is TGCAGCGTTTCCGGAAAGTCTGGAAACACCATATATTTT. This gives the protein CSVSGKSGNTIYF.

In its sample, this clone was seen a few times. The rearrangement uses TRBV7-2 and TRBJ2-5; D is perhaps TRBD2 (7 bases). The CDR3 consists of 15 residues. V was pared by 1 base and J by 4 bases, with 13 bases between. Germline V CDR1 and CDR2: SGHTA, FQGNSA. The CDR3 DNA reads TGTGCCAGCAGCTTAGTAGGGGGGGTTGCAGAGACCCAGTACTTC. Its translation is CASSLVGGVAETQYF.

Only one count was recorded for this clone. The genes are TRBV5-1 and TRBJ2-5, with TRBD2 identical over 12 bases. The CDR3 spans 14 residues. Losses at the gene ends were 4 bases for V and 5 bases for J; bases not matched to a gene: 3. The germline V gene has CDR1 SGHRS and CDR2 YFSETQ. This CDR3 reads CASSTLAGGETQYF. The CDR3 DNA reads as TGCGCCAGCAGCACCCTAGCGGGAGGGGAGACCCAGTACTTC.

Concerning this clone itself: A single base separates this from a much larger clone, so it may be a read error. The chain employs TRBV6-6 and TRBJ2-3, with 13 bases identical to TRBD2. CDR3 length: 15 residues. Germline loops: CDR1 MNHNY, CDR2 SVGAGI (reference sequence). The V and J ends lost 5 bases and 1 base, in that order; junction bases with no gene match: 0. The CDR3 bases are TGTGCCAGCAGTGGACTAGCGGGAGGCACAGATACGCAGTATTTT. Translating gives CASSGLAGGTDTQYF.

CDR3 in amino acids: CASSLALGGSAEAFF. Here the CDR3 DNA reads TGTGCCAGCAGCTTAGCTCTGGGAGGAAGCGCTGAAGCTTTCTTT. The chain links TRBV7-9 to TRBJ1-1; D is unclear. The CDR3 totals 15 residues. V gave up 0 bases and J gave up 6 bases, with 14 bases separating them. Germline V gene sequence: CDR1 SEHNR, CDR2 FQNEAQ (reference sequence).

The chain uses TRBV12-5 and TRBJ2-2; D perhaps matches TRBD1 (6 bases). Germline V gene lookup returns CDR1 LGHNT and CDR2 FRNRAP. This CDR3 has 13 amino acids. V was cut by 10 bases and J by 6 bases, with 15 bases left in between. CDR3 coding DNA: TGTGCTACCGCCAGGGGCCCAGCCGGGGAGCTGTTTTTT. Residues: CATARGPAGELFF.

This chain links TRBV19 with TRBJ2-7, with TRBD1 matching over 8 bases. The trim removed 1 base at V and 5 bases at J, leaving 10 bases unmatched. Germline assignment: CDR1 LNHDA and CDR2 SQIVND (reference sequence). The CDR3 is 16 amino acids. Here the CDR3 reads CASSIVGDRYGNEQYF. The CDR3 DNA reads as TGTGCCAGTAGTATAGTCGGGGACAGGTACGGCAACGAGCAGTACTTC.

V and J are TRBV12-5 and TRBJ2-3; D unclear. This CDR3 contains 15 residues. CDR1 and CDR2 (germline): LGHNT, FRNRAP. The V end was cut by 5 bases, the J end by 0 bases, with 12 bases between. The CDR3 DNA is TGTGCTAGTGGTCCCGGGCTGGATAGCACAGATACGCAGTATTTT. Translation: CASGPGLDSTDTQYF.

This chain links TRBV10-1 with TRBJ2-3; 9 nucleotides match TRBD2. Germline V CDR1 and CDR2: WNHNN, SYGVQD (reference sequence). Trimming took 2 bases from V and 2 from J; bases not matched to a gene: 5. The CDR3 has 16 residues. In DNA, the CDR3 is TGCGCCAGCAGTGAGGCATTAGCGGGAGTCACAGATACGCAGTATTTT. This encodes CASSEALAGVTDTQYF.

The chain uses TRBV9 and TRBJ2-4, with unresolved D. V was trimmed by 0 bases and J by 0 bases, leaving 7 bases between them. The CDR3 consists of 15 residues. Per germline, CDR1 SGDLS and CDR2 YYNGEE. CDR3 in DNA: TGTGCCAGCAGCGTAGTTCAACTAGCCAAAAACATTCAGTACTTC. Protein product: CASSVVQLAKNIQYF.

This chain links TRBV5-1 with TRBJ2-5; unclear D gene. Trimming removed 4 bases at V and 1 base at J, with 11 bases between. Germline lookup yields CDR1 SGHRS and CDR2 YFSETQ. The CDR3 spans 14 residues. The DNA for the CDR3 is TGCGCCAGCAGCCTTAGTGCAGCCCAAGAGACCCAGTACTTC. Encoded protein: CASSLSAAQETQYF.

This clone was counted only a few times. The chain couples TRBV6-6 to TRBJ2-5; D not resolved. Germline-derived CDR1 and CDR2 are MNHNY and SVGAGI (reference sequence). The CDR3 runs 14 residues. Trimming removed 2 bases from V and 5 bases from J, with 12 bases in between. The CDR3 reads CASSYRTIGETQYF. Here the CDR3 DNA reads TGTGCCAGCAGTTACCGCACGATCGGGGAGACCCAGTACTTC.

This rearrangement joins TRBV10-3 to TRBJ1-2; D ambiguous. Trimming took 3 bases from V and 2 from J, leaving 7 bases between them. This CDR3 is built from 13 residues. Germline V lookup: CDR1 ENHRY, CDR2 SYGVKD. CDR3 sequence: CAISDEGNYGYTF. The CDR3 DNA follows: TGTGCCATCAGTGACGAGGGCAACTATGGCTACACCTTC.